The T cell receptor beta chain under discussion was sequenced for a study of post-analysis software for immune sequencing data (dated by TCRdb to between 2014 and 2016). Broadly, across the study: Relapsing-remitting, secondary progressive and progressive-relapsing multiple sclerosis were recorded as disease courses, and subtype annotation was lacking for some patients. Patient repertoires were compared against roughly 12 previously published healthy control repertoires from donors aged roughly 6 to 28 years. A subset of samples was prepared in parallel using single-end sample barcoding, then pooled and co-amplified after Illumina adapter ligation.

To demonstrate the VDJtools post-analysis software, TCR beta repertoires were profiled from the peripheral blood of roughly 12 young patients with multiple sclerosis. The multiple sclerosis patients were children and adolescents ranging in age from roughly 6 to 16 years. Comments on this clonotype: It lacks a known antigen. No clone much larger than this one lies a single base away; base qualities are absent.

The library came from PCR. The sequencer listed for this sample is Illumina HiSeq 2500. To reduce PCR and sequencing biases, unique molecular identifiers were incorporated into the TCR beta cDNA libraries. Every 1 to 10 million input T cells yielded some 500,000 cDNA molecules, meaning each molecule approximated one T cell. Patient libraries were prepared and sequenced with the same protocol used for the earlier healthy control dataset. Samples belonging to the same batch were prepared together, multiplexed and sequenced on a shared HiSeq lane. Per the original workflow: Raw barcoded reads were processed with MIGEC, and single-read molecular identifier groups were discarded before consensus assembly and CDR3 extraction. Clonotype tables were post-analysed with VDJtools, and diversity was normalized by down-sampling all datasets to the smallest sample size. Repertoire overlap clustering matched CDR3 amino acid but not nucleotide sequences to correct batch-related cross-sample contamination. Using fastp trimming at Q25 and MiXCR clonotype assembly, TCRdb reanalyzed the public sequencing data and kept in-frame beta chains. Each entry merges the rows of one CDR3 protein and shows their most common DNA and genes. Here the V and J calls rest on TCRdb's processing, not on the authors' analysis. The sample profile shows 380,000 or so distinct CDR3 sequences; about a third of them were found once. The top ten clonotypes cover about an eighth of the sample.

Reading from cysteine to phenylalanine, the CDR3 counts 16 amino acids. Only the CDR3 region is kept as DNA, spanning 48 bases read in frame from base 1. CDR1 and CDR2, looked up from the germline V gene, are SGHRS and YFSETQ. V lost 3 bases and J lost 1 base; the stretch between them is 13 bases long. Study-wide conclusions, independent of this receptor: Strong co-clustering of samples prepared in the same batch was shown by direct clustering with F measure, prompting a batch-effect correction. Roughly 5 TRBV segments, including TRBV5-6, TRBV5-1 and TRBV20-1, were significantly more frequent in patients than controls. The control group was slightly older than the multiple sclerosis patient group. Normalized Chao1 diversity was significantly lower in multiple sclerosis patients than controls, suggesting substantial peripheral T-cell clonal expansion.

The source of this sequence is a girl aged 5-17 years with multiple sclerosis. The rearrangement joined TRBV5-1 to TRBJ2-2; TRBD2 is perhaps the D gene, given 6 matching bases. The sequenced sample consisted of blood. The sequence in DNA is TGCGCCAGCAGCTCCCTGGCAGCGGGGAACACCGGGGAGCTGTTTTTT. Translated, it gives CASSSLAAGNTGELFF.